The 24 T cell receptor beta chains below all came from one sample that was sequenced in a study of blood T cell repertoires in COVID-19 (TCRdb year 2020). Libraries were prepared through the immunoSEQ multiplex PCR assay. TCRdb's version of the immuneACCESS table is confined to in-frame rearrangements and falls short of the full clone set. An unresolved V gene accounts for under half of the shortfall where checked; the remainder is of unknown origin. Across this sample there are approximately 180,000 clones, with about 88% seen only once. 2% to 2.5% of the sample comes from the top ten. Material for sequencing was PBMCs or T cells enriched from blood (not recorded which). The receptor source for this set is a woman in her thirties or forties with acute COVID-19.

This chain joins TRBV19 and TRBJ1-5, with TRBD1 matching 8 bases. Germline V lookup: CDR1 LNHDA, CDR2 SQIVND (reference sequence). The V gene end was trimmed by 10 bases and the J gene end by 5 bases; junction bases not matched to a gene: 10. There are 14 residues in the CDR3. The CDR3 loop reads CATKDRAVDQPQHF. The CDR3 DNA follows: TGTGCCACCAAGGACAGGGCGGTTGATCAGCCCCAGCATTTT.

This chain uses TRBV11-2 with TRBJ1-4, with D unclear. The CDR3 is 15 amino acids. CDR1 and CDR2 from the germline V gene are SGHAT and FQNNGV. With 4 bases removed from V and 0 bases from J, the gap between germline ends came to 9 bases. The CDR3 loop reads CASSSRGATNEKLFF. CDR3 in DNA: TGTGCCAGCAGCTCTCGAGGAGCAACTAATGAAAAACTGTTTTTT.

This chain uses TRBV5-4 with TRBJ2-5; 7 bases align to TRBD2. The ends lost 1 base at V and 5 bases at J; junction bases unmatched: 11. Germline CDR1 is SGHNT and CDR2 is YYREEE (reference sequence). The CDR3 consists of 16 residues. Here the CDR3 reads CASSLRIAGTTETQYF. CDR3 nucleotide sequence: TGTGCCAGCAGCTTGCGTATTGCAGGGACTACGGAGACCCAGTACTTC.

CDR3 bases: TGTGCCAGTAGTATAGGTGACAGTACCTACGAGCAGTACTTC. Amino acid sequence: CASSIGDSTYEQYF. This chain links TRBV19 with TRBJ2-7; D perhaps matches TRBD1 (5 bases). V lost 1 base and J lost 2, with 9 bases in between. The CDR3 contains 14 residues. The germline CDR1 and CDR2 sequences are LNHDA and SQIVND (reference sequence).

V gene TRBV5-4 combines with J gene TRBJ1-2, with 7 bases matching TRBD1. The CDR3 sequence is 15 residues long. Per germline, CDR1 SGHNT and CDR2 YYREEE (reference sequence). V gave up 1 base and J gave up 4 bases; unmatched junction bases: 7. Written as DNA, the CDR3 is TGTGCCAGCAGCTTGTTGGGGGACAGCTCCTATGGCTACACCTTC. This codes for CASSLLGDSSYGYTF.

A single count supports this clone. J is TRBJ2-5 and V is TRBV25-1, with 8 bases aligning to TRBD1. This CDR3 contains 15 residues. Germline V gene lookup returns CDR1 MGHDK and CDR2 SYGVNS. The trim removed 2 bases at V and 5 bases at J, leaving 7 bases unmatched. The CDR3 DNA follows: TGTGCCAGCAGTGAACCCGGACAGGGCGGGGAGACCCAGTACTTC. This gives the protein CASSEPGQGGETQYF.

V and J are TRBV19 and TRBJ2-7; 8 positions agree with TRBD1. Trimming at V came to 6 bases and at J to 3 bases, leaving 4 bases not matched to a gene. Germline V gene sequence: CDR1 LNHDA, CDR2 SQIVND (reference sequence). This CDR3 is built from 13 residues. DNA for the CDR3: TGTGCCAGTAGCCAGGGGGCGTACTACGAGCAGTACTTC. Its translation: CASSQGAYYEQYF. Together with reference TRBV19 and TRBJ2-7, the CDR3 gives the full variable domain: DGGITQSPKYLFRKEGQNVTLSCEQNLNHDAMYWYRQDPGQGLRLIYYSQIVNDFQKGDIAEGYSVSREKKESFPLTVTSAQKNPTAFYLCASSQGAYYEQYFGPGTRLTVT.

The CDR3 protein is CASSQGGPSGNTIYF. CDR3 DNA sequence: TGTGCCAGCAGCCAGGGGGGTCCCTCTGGAAACACCATATATTTT. The chain has TRBV9 and TRBJ1-3; 7 bases align to TRBD1. This CDR3 region has 15 residues. Trimming cost V 4 bases and J 0 bases; bases outside gene matches: 4. CDR1 is SGDLS, CDR2 YYNGEE, per germline.

This clone has a handful of counts. V is TRBV3-1 (or the pseudogene TRBV3-2) and J is TRBJ1-5; TRBD1 is a possible D gene (5 bases). CDR1 LGHDT and CDR2 YNNKEL come from the germline V gene (reference sequence). The CDR3 consists of 14 residues. Deletions cut 4 bases from V and 2 bases from J, with 9 bases between. Here the CDR3 reads CASSRGTGNQPQHF. Here the CDR3 DNA reads TGTGCCAGCAGCCGCGGGACGGGCAATCAGCCCCAGCATTTT.

This sequence joins TRBV6-5 and TRBJ2-4; 10 nucleotides align to TRBD1. The CDR3 contains 12 residues. Germline lookup yields CDR1 MNHEY and CDR2 SVGAGI. V gave up 4 bases and J gave up 9 bases; unmatched junction bases: 0. CDR3 nucleotides: TGTGCCAGCAGTTGGACAGGGGGCATTCAGTACTTC. This gives the protein CASSWTGGIQYF.

The V call is TRBV2, the J call TRBJ2-2, with TRBD1 matching over 8 bases. The length of the CDR3 is 20 residues. The germline CDR1 and CDR2 sequences are SNHLY and FYNNEI. V lost 6 bases and J lost 2; bases outside the gene matches: 20. CDR3 DNA: TGTGCCAGCAGACTACTCATGGGACAGGACCATCTATACAACACCGGGGAGCTGTTTTTT. It yields the protein CASRLLMGQDHLYNTGELFF.

The chain's CDR3 is CASSLVRGGALGDTEAFF. CDR3 bases: TGTGCCAGCAGTTTAGTGCGGGGTGGCGCGCTCGGGGACACTGAAGCTTTCTTT. The rearrangement joins TRBV28 to TRBJ1-1; D ambiguous. CDR3 length: 18 residues. Germline V lookup: CDR1 MDHEN, CDR2 SYDVKM. The V end was cut by 2 bases, the J end by 3 bases, with 22 bases between.

The chain has TRBV5-6 and TRBJ2-3, with TRBD1 identical over 9 bases. The CDR3 loop spans 14 amino acids. Germline V gives CDR1 SGHDT, CDR2 YYEEEE. With 4 bases clipped from V and 2 bases from J, the junction kept 2 bases outside the gene matches. For the CDR3, the DNA is TGTGCCAGCAGCGGGACAGGGATCACAGATACGCAGTATTTT. Translating gives CASSGTGITDTQYF.

As DNA, the CDR3 is TGTGCCAGCAGCCGTGTAGCGGGAGGGGTCTATGAGCAGTTCTTC. Its translation is CASSRVAGGVYEQFF. V is TRBV7-3 and J is TRBJ2-1; TRBD2 matches 11 bases. The CDR3 runs 15 residues. V was clipped by 5 bases and J by 8 bases; unmatched bases: 8. CDR1 is SGHTA, CDR2 FQGTGA, per germline. The entire variable domain, with the rest obtained from reference TRBV7-3 and TRBJ2-1, is as follows: GAGVSQTPSNKVTEKGKYVELRCDPISGHTALYWYRQSLGQGPEFLIYFQGTGAADDSGLPNDRFFAVRPEGSVSTLKIQRTERGDSAVYLCASSRVAGGVYEQFFGPGTRLTVL.

The V and J genes are TRBV28 and TRBJ1-2; the D is unclear. The germline V and J ends were trimmed by 3 bases and 4 bases, with 9 bases remaining between them. Germline V lookup: CDR1 MDHEN, CDR2 SYDVKM. CDR3 size: 13 residues. The CDR3 here is CASSFESSYGYTF. The CDR3 DNA is TGTGCCAGCAGTTTCGAGTCCTCCTATGGCTACACCTTC.

The V gene is TRBV14, the J gene TRBJ2-5; 8 nucleotides line up with TRBD1. The length of the CDR3 is 15 residues. With 2 bases clipped from V and 5 bases from J, the junction kept 7 bases outside the gene matches. Per the germline V gene, CDR1 is SGHDN and CDR2 is FVKESK. The DNA of the CDR3 is TGTGCCAGCAGCCAAAGCAGGGGGCTTGTCGAGACCCAGTACTTC. Its protein is CASSQSRGLVETQYF.

A single count supports this clone. The chain uses TRBV19 and TRBJ2-6; 7 positions agree with TRBD1. Germline assignment: CDR1 LNHDA and CDR2 SQIVND (reference sequence). V was clipped by 2 bases and J by 1 base; unmatched bases: 11. This CDR3 comprises 19 residues. CDR3 protein: CASSILARGFRSGANVLTF. The CDR3 DNA reads as TGTGCCAGTAGTATACTGGCCAGGGGGTTTAGGTCTGGGGCCAACGTCCTGACTTTC.

The chain is built from TRBV19 and TRBJ2-1; TRBD2 matches at 10 bases. V gave up 5 bases and J gave up 2 bases; unmatched junction bases: 3. This CDR3 has 15 residues. From germline, CDR1 is LNHDA and CDR2 SQIVND (reference sequence). The CDR3 protein is CASSALAGAYNEQFF. The CDR3 DNA reads TGTGCCAGTAGTGCTCTAGCGGGGGCCTACAATGAGCAGTTCTTC.

This clone was seen at least ten times. The rearrangement links TRBV5-4 to TRBJ2-1, with D possibly being TRBD2 (5 bases). The germline V and J ends were trimmed by 4 bases and 7 bases, with 15 bases remaining between them. Germline V gene sequence: CDR1 SGHNT, CDR2 YYREEE (reference sequence). This CDR3 contains 14 residues. CDR3 DNA: TGTGCCAGCAGCGCAAGCCAACTAGGGAATGAGCAGTTCTTC. Protein: CASSASQLGNEQFF.

The V gene is TRBV18, the J gene TRBJ2-2; tentative D call: TRBD1 (5 bases). Germline CDR1 KGHSH, CDR2 LQKENI. Between the trimmed V and J ends, which lost 0 bases and 3 bases, there was a span of 11 bases. This CDR3 spans 16 amino acids. CDR3 DNA sequence: TGTGCCAGCTCACCACCTGAGACAGCCTACACCGGGGAGCTGTTTTTT. Protein sequence: CASSPPETAYTGELFF.

The chain joins TRBV25-1 to TRBJ2-1, with 8 bases identical to TRBD1. The CDR3 is 13 amino acids. V shed 8 bases and J 8 bases; nucleotides not matched to a gene: 8. Per the germline V gene, CDR1 is MGHDK and CDR2 is SYGVNS. This chain's CDR3 is CASGKDRDDEQFF. The CDR3 nucleotides are TGTGCCAGCGGAAAGGACAGGGACGATGAGCAGTTCTTC.

This chain joins TRBV5-1 and TRBJ2-5, with D tentatively TRBD2 (5 bases). Germline loops: CDR1 SGHRS, CDR2 YFSETQ. The V and J ends lost 8 bases and 4 bases respectively, with 15 bases between them. The length of the CDR3 is 13 residues. CDR3 loop: CASAPGVGETQYF. CDR3 nucleotide sequence: TGCGCCAGTGCCCCCGGGGTGGGAGAGACCCAGTACTTC.

This clone was picked up one time. The chain employs TRBV2 and TRBJ2-1; TRBD1 matches at 7 bases. CDR1 and CDR2 (germline): SNHLY, FYNNEI. This CDR3 spans 16 amino acids. The V gene end was trimmed by 7 bases and the J gene end by 5 bases; junction bases not matched to a gene: 14. For the CDR3, the DNA is TGTGCCAGCACCCCCCCGCAGGGGGTCACAAACAATGAGCAGTTCTTC. It codes for CASTPPQGVTNNEQFF.

This clone was recorded once. The chain has TRBV9 and TRBJ1-1; 9 bases align to TRBD1. Germline-derived CDR1 and CDR2 are SGDLS and YYNGEE. V was clipped by 0 bases and J by 1 base; unmatched bases: 10. This CDR3 region has 18 residues. The CDR3 coding sequence is TGTGCCAGCAGCGTAGAAGGTCACAGGGGGCGGGAGAACACTGAAGCTTTCTTT. Amino acids: CASSVEGHRGRENTEAFF.